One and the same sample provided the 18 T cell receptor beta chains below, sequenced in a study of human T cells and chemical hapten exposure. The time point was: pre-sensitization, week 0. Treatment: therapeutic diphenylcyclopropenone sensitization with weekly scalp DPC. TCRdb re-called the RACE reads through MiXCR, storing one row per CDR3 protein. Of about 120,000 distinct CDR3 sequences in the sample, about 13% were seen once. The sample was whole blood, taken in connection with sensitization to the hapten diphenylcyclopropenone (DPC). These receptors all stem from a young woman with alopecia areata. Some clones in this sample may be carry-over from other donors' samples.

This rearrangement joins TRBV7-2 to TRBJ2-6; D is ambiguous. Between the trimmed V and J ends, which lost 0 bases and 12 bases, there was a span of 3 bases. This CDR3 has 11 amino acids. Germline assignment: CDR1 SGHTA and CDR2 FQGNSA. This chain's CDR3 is CASSLASVLTF. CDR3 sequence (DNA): TGTGCCAGCAGCTTAGCTTCCGTCCTGACTTTC.

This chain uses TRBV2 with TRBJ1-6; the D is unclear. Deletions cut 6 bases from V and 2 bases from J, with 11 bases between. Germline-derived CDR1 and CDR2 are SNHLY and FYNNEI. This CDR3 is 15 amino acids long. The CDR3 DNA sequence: TGTGCCAGCAGACGCGGGATCCCCTATAATTCACCCCTCCACTTT. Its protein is CASRRGIPYNSPLHF.

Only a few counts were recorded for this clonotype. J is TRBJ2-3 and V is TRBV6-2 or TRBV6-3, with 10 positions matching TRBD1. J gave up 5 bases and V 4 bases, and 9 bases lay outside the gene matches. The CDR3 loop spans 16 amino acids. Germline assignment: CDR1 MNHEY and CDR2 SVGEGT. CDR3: CASSSSGTGARDTQYF. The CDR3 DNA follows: TGTGCCAGCAGTTCCTCTGGGACAGGGGCCCGAGATACGCAGTATTTT.

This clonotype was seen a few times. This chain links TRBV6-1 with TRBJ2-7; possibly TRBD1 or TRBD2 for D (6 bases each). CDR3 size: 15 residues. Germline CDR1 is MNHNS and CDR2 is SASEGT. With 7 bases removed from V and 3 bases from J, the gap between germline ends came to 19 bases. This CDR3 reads CASIKGGIPNYEQYF. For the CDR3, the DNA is TGTGCCAGCATCAAAGGGGGGATTCCGAACTACGAGCAGTACTTC.

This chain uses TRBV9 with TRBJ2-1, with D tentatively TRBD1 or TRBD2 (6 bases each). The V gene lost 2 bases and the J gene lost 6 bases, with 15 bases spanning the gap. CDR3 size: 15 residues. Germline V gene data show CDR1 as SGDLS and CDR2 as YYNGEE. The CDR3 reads CASSVGAGPSNEQFF. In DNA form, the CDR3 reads TGTGCCAGCAGCGTGGGGGCGGGACCCAGCAATGAGCAGTTCTTC.

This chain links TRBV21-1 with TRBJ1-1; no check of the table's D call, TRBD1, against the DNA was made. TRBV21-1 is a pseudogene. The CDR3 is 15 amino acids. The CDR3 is CASSTPKGIDTEAFF. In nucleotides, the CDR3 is TGTGCCAGCAGCACACCCAAGGGGATCGACACTGAAGCTTTCTTT.

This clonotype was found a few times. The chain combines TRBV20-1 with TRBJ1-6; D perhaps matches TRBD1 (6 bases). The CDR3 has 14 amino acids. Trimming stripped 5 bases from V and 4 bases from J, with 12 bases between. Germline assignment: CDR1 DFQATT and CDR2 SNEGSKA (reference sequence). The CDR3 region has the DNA TGCAGTGCTCCCCGACAGGATTATAATTCACCCCTCCACTTT. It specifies CSAPRQDYNSPLHF.

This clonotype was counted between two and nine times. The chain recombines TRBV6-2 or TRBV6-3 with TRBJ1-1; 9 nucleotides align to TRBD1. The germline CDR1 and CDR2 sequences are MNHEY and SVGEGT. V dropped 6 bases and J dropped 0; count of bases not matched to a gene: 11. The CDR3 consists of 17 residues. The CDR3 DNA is TGTGCCAGCAGCTCCTTAGACAGGGGGACTATGAACACTGAAGCTTTCTTT. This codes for CASSSLDRGTMNTEAFF.

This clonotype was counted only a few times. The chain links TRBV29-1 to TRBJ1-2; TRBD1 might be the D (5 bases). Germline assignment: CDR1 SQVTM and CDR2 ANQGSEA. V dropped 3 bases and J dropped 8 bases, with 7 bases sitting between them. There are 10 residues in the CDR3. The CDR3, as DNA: TGCAGCGTTGACAGGGAAGGCTACACCTTC. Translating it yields CSVDREGYTF.

The CDR3: CASSLKLGYEQYF. CDR3 DNA: TGTGCCAGCAGCCTAAAGCTTGGCTACGAGCAGTACTTC. V and J are TRBV7-7 and TRBJ2-7; unclear D gene. CDR3 size: 13 residues. Per the germline V gene, CDR1 is SSHAT and CDR2 is FNYEAQ (reference sequence). V lost 5 bases to trimming and J lost 3 bases, with 11 bases between them.

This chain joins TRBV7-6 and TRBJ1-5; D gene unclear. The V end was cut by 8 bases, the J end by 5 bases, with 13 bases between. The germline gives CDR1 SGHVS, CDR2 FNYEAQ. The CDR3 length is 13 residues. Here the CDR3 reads CASSPDGYQPQHF. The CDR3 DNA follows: TGTGCCAGCTCCCCCGACGGGTATCAGCCCCAGCATTTT. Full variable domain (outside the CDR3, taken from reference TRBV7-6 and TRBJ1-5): GAGVSQSPRYKVTKRGQDVALRCDPISGHVSLYWYRQALGQGPEFLTYFNYEAQQDKSGLPNDRFSAERPEGSISTLTIQRTEQRDSAMYRCASSPDGYQPQHFGDGTRLSIL.

DNA of the CDR3: TGTGCCAGCAGCGAGCGACAGACACTTAATTCACCCCTCCACTTT. It specifies CASSERQTLNSPLHF. The V call is TRBV9, the J call TRBJ1-6, with D tentatively TRBD1 (5 bases). V was clipped by 3 bases and J by 6 bases, with 13 bases between them. Germline V gene lookup returns CDR1 SGDLS and CDR2 YYNGEE. CDR3 length: 15 amino acids.

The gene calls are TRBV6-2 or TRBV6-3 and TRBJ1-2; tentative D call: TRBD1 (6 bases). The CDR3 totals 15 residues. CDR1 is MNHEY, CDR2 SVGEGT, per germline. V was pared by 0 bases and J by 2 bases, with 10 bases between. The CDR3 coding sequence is TGTGCCAGCAGTTACTCGACGGGACACAACTATGGCTACACCTTC. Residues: CASSYSTGHNYGYTF.

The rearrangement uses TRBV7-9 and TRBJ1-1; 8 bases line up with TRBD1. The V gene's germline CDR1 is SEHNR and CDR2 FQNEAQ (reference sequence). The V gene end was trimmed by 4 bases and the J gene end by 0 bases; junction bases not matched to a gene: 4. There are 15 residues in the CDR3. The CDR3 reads CASSSETGVNTEAFF. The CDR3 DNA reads TGTGCCAGCAGCTCTGAGACAGGGGTGAACACTGAAGCTTTCTTT.

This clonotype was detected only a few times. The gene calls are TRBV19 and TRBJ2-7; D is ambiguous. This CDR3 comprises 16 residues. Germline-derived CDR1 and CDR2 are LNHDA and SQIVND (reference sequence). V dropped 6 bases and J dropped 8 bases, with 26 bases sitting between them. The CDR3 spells CASSIARRPEPIQQYF. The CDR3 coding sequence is TGTGCCAGTAGCATCGCGCGCCGCCCTGAACCTATTCAGCAGTACTTC.

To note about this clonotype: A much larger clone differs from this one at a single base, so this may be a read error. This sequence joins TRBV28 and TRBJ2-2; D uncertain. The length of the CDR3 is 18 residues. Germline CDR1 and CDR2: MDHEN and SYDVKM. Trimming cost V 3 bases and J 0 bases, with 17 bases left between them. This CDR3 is CASSFNPRSFTNTGELFF. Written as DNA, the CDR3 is TGTGCCAGCAGTTTCAATCCAAGGTCATTTACGAACACCGGGGAGCTGTTTTTT.

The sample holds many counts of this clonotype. The CDR3 sequence is CSARMGSQPQHF. The DNA for the CDR3 is TGCAGTGCTAGGATGGGGAGCCAGCCCCAGCATTTT. J is TRBJ1-5 and V is TRBV20-1; D is unclear. The CDR3 is 12 amino acids. V was pared by 3 bases and J by 7 bases, with 10 bases between. Germline CDR1 and CDR2: DFQATT and SNEGSKA (reference sequence).

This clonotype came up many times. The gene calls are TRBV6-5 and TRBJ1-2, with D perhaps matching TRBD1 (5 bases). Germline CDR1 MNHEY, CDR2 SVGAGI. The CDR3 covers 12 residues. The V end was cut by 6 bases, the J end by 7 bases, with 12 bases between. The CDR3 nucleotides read TGTGCCAGCAGGACTACAGGAAGTGGCTACACCTTC. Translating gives CASRTTGSGYTF.